The 30 T cell receptor beta chains below all came from one sample that was sequenced in a study of blood T cell repertoires in COVID-19. The table came from immunoSEQ multiplex PCR; TCRdb's copy has only in-frame clones and leaves some out. The table has 150,000 to 200,000 clones, about 85% seen once. The sample comprised peripheral blood. Receptors originate from an elderly woman with acute or convalescent COVID-19.

This chain uses TRBV11-3 with TRBJ2-2, with TRBD1 matching 8 bases. CDR1 is SGHNT, CDR2 YENEEA, per germline. The CDR3 has 14 amino acids. The V segment lost 3 bases and the J segment 4 bases; nucleotides outside the gene matches: 1. CDR3 protein: CASSFRGPTGELFF. The CDR3 bases are TGTGCCAGCAGCTTCAGGGGGCCCACCGGGGAGCTGTTTTTT.

The V gene is TRBV5-1, the J gene TRBJ1-1, with 10 bases lining up with TRBD1. V lost 5 bases, J lost 7 bases, and 8 bases stayed unmatched. The germline CDR1 and CDR2 sequences are SGHRS and YFSETQ. There are 14 residues in the CDR3. The chain's CDR3 is CASSTDRGISEAFF. Here the CDR3 DNA reads TGCGCCAGCAGTACGGACAGGGGGATAAGTGAAGCTTTCTTT.

The chain joins TRBV14 to TRBJ2-2; D not resolved. Per germline, CDR1 SGHDN and CDR2 FVKESK. CDR3 length: 12 amino acids. Trimming removed 1 base from V and 5 bases from J, with 2 bases in between. CDR3 in DNA: TGTGCCAGCAGCCAAGTAACCGGGGAGCTGTTTTTT. As protein: CASSQVTGELFF.

V usage is TRBV9 and J usage is TRBJ2-5; 10 bases are a match to TRBD2. This CDR3 has 16 amino acids. Germline V gene sequence: CDR1 SGDLS, CDR2 YYNGEE. The trim removed 4 bases at V and 2 bases at J, leaving 8 bases unmatched. As DNA, the CDR3 is TGTGCCAGCAGCCCCTGGACTAGCGGAGGTCAAGAGACCCAGTACTTC. It yields the protein CASSPWTSGGQETQYF.

The V and J genes are TRBV10-3 and TRBJ2-7, with 11 bases lining up with TRBD2. The CDR3 extends over 15 amino acids. The ends lost 5 bases at V and 7 bases at J; junction bases unmatched: 10. Looked up from germline, CDR1 is ENHRY and CDR2 is SYGVKD. The DNA for the CDR3 is TGTGCCATCAGTCTCCATCTAGCGGGAGGTGGTGAGCAGTACTTC. Its translation: CAISLHLAGGGEQYF.

The chain joins TRBV12-3 or TRBV12-4 to TRBJ2-7; 12 nucleotides agree with TRBD2. The CDR3 totals 13 residues. J was trimmed by 3 bases and V by 6 bases; bases with no gene match: 0. Here the CDR3 DNA reads TGTGCCAGCAGGACTAGCGGGGGCTACGAGCAGTACTTC. It yields the protein CASRTSGGYEQYF.

The chain joins TRBV29-1 to TRBJ2-3; D is possibly TRBD1 (6 bases). The CDR3 sequence is 16 residues long. V gave up 1 base and J gave up 4 bases, with 18 bases separating them. CDR1 is SQVTM, CDR2 ANQGSEA, per germline. The CDR3 DNA reads TGCAGCGTTGAAGGGGGGACACAGGATCCCCCAGATACGCAGTATTTT. Residues: CSVEGGTQDPPDTQYF.

The chain has TRBV11-2 and TRBJ2-7, with D unclear. The CDR3 has 11 amino acids. Deletions cut 5 bases from V and 7 bases from J, with 9 bases between. Germline V gene data show CDR1 as SGHAT and CDR2 as FQNNGV. The CDR3 DNA reads as TGTGCCAGCAGCCAGTTCAGGGAGCAGTACTTC. This encodes CASSQFREQYF.

The chain joins TRBV11-3 to TRBJ1-1; D unclear. From germline, CDR1 is SGHNT and CDR2 YENEEA. Trimming removed 3 bases at V and 1 base at J, with 9 bases between. This CDR3 spans 14 amino acids. The CDR3 here is CASSFDGENTEAFF. As DNA, the CDR3 is TGTGCCAGCAGCTTTGACGGAGAGAACACTGAAGCTTTCTTT.

The chain couples TRBV11-2 to TRBJ2-7; possibly TRBD2 for D (7 bases). Deletions cut 5 bases from V and 5 bases from J, with 19 bases between. The CDR3 runs 15 residues. Looked up from germline, CDR1 is SGHAT and CDR2 is FQNNGV. Here the CDR3 DNA reads TGTGCCAGCAGCGTTATCCGGGGGGCCGCCCACGAGCAGTACTTC. This encodes CASSVIRGAAHEQYF.

This clone has only one observation. The chain combines TRBV9 with TRBJ2-7; 9 bases are a match to TRBD1. Germline values: CDR1 SGDLS, CDR2 YYNGEE. J gave up 6 bases and V 4 bases, and 5 bases lay outside the gene matches. This CDR3 spans 13 amino acids. The CDR3: CASSPTGGAEQYF. For the CDR3, the DNA is TGTGCCAGCAGCCCTACAGGGGGCGCCGAGCAGTACTTC.

This clone has only one observation. The chain joins TRBV7-3 to TRBJ2-3; 7 bases agree with TRBD2. The CDR3 has 17 residues. Germline-derived CDR1 and CDR2 are SGHTA and FQGTGA. V lost 1 base, J lost 1 base, and 8 bases stayed unmatched. The DNA of the CDR3 is TGTGCCAGCAGCTTAATCGGCGGGGGATGGGGCACAGATACGCAGTATTTT. Its protein is CASSLIGGGWGTDTQYF.

This rearrangement joins TRBV7-9 to TRBJ2-7; maybe TRBD1 (5 bases). The CDR3 contains 12 residues. CDR1 and CDR2 from the germline V gene are SEHNR and FQNEAQ (reference sequence). Trimming took off 5 bases at V and 6 bases at J, with 11 bases between the two ends. CDR3 DNA: TGTGCCAGCAGCCCCCGCCAGGGCGAGCAGTACTTC. Translating it yields CASSPRQGEQYF.

The rearrangement uses TRBV12-5 and TRBJ2-1; 12 positions agree with TRBD2. CDR1 is LGHNT and CDR2 is FRNRAP in the germline V gene. V was clipped by 6 bases and J by 8 bases; unmatched bases: 5. This CDR3 has 14 residues. CDR3 nucleotide sequence: TGTGCTAGTGGAAGATCTAGCGGGGGGGATGAGCAGTTCTTC. This translates into CASGRSSGGDEQFF. The full variable domain, completed using reference TRBV12-5 and TRBJ2-1, is DARVTQTPRHKVTEMGQEVTMRCQPILGHNTVFWYRQTMMQGLELLAYFRNRAPLDDSGMPKDRFSAEMPDATLATLKIQPSEPRDSAVYFCASGRSSGGDEQFFGPGTRLTVL.

This rearrangement joins TRBV9 to TRBJ2-5; D might be TRBD2 (6 bases). Trimming left V 0 bases short and J 5 bases short, with 14 bases between. Germline CDR1 and CDR2: SGDLS and YYNGEE. CDR3 length: 15 residues. CDR3 bases: TGTGCCAGCAGCGTAGCTACGACTGGGGGGGAGACCCAGTACTTC. This translates into CASSVATTGGETQYF.

V is TRBV9 and J is TRBJ1-6; 7 bases match TRBD1. The CDR3 is made up of 15 amino acids. The J segment lost 3 bases and the V segment lost 3 bases, leaving 3 bases of the junction unmatched. Germline lookup yields CDR1 SGDLS and CDR2 YYNGEE. CDR3 residues: CASSGRDSYNSPLHF. The CDR3 nucleotides read TGTGCCAGCAGCGGCCGGGACAGCTATAATTCACCCCTCCACTTT.

The chain links TRBV2 to TRBJ2-7; 13 bases are a match to TRBD2. Germline trimming cut 5 bases from V and 5 bases from J; bases unmatched to any gene: 3. The CDR3 runs to 14 residues. The germline gives CDR1 SNHLY, CDR2 FYNNEI. The CDR3 here is CASSRTSGRDEQYF. Written as DNA, the CDR3 is TGTGCCAGCAGTCGGACTAGCGGGAGAGACGAGCAGTACTTC.

The chain uses TRBV5-4 and TRBJ2-2, with a possible D match to TRBD1 (5 bases). The germline V and J ends were trimmed by 0 bases and 6 bases, with 9 bases remaining between them. Germline V gives CDR1 SGHNT, CDR2 YYREEE (reference sequence). The CDR3 extends over 14 amino acids. The CDR3 DNA reads as TGTGCCAGCAGCTTGGGACAGCAGGCCGGGGAGCTGTTTTTT. This codes for CASSLGQQAGELFF.

The chain is built from TRBV20-1 and TRBJ1-6, with 7 bases matching TRBD1. The CDR3 runs to 14 residues. Germline CDR1 and CDR2: DFQATT and SNEGSKA (reference sequence). The V and J ends lost 3 bases and 6 bases, in that order; junction bases with no gene match: 5. The CDR3 sequence: CSASQGQTNSPLHF. The CDR3 bases are TGCAGTGCTAGTCAGGGACAGACTAATTCACCCCTCCACTTT.

The CDR3 loop is CASSISGTMNTEAFF. CDR3 in DNA: TGTGCCAGCAGCATCTCAGGAACCATGAACACTGAAGCTTTCTTT. This chain uses TRBV7-2 with TRBJ1-1, with D unresolved. The CDR3 has 15 amino acids. The germline gives CDR1 SGHTA, CDR2 FQGNSA. V was clipped by 5 bases and J by 0 bases, with 13 bases between them.

The chain has TRBV9 and TRBJ2-2, with D maybe TRBD2 (6 bases). CDR3 length: 16 residues. Germline CDR1 is SGDLS and CDR2 is YYNGEE. V was trimmed by 0 bases and J by 2 bases, leaving 11 bases between them. The CDR3 here is CASSVVAGSNTGELFF. DNA for the CDR3: TGTGCCAGCAGCGTAGTGGCGGGGTCAAACACCGGGGAGCTGTTTTTT. The full variable domain, with the rest looked up from reference TRBV9 and TRBJ2-2, is DSGVTQTPKHLITATGQRVTLRCSPRSGDLSVYWYQQSLDQGLQFLIQYYNGEERAKGNILERFSAQQFPDLHSELNLSSLELGDSALYFCASSVVAGSNTGELFFGEGSRLTVL.

The chain uses TRBV6-6 and TRBJ1-6; D might be TRBD1 (6 bases). The CDR3 spans 15 residues. Deletions cut 5 bases from V and 4 bases from J, with 12 bases between. Germline V gene data show CDR1 as MNHNY and CDR2 as SVGAGI (reference sequence). The CDR3 coding sequence is TGTGCCAGCAGTGACGACAGGATTTATAATTCACCCCTCCACTTT. Residues: CASSDDRIYNSPLHF.

This rearrangement joins TRBV19 to TRBJ2-3, with a possible D match to TRBD2 (6 bases). The length of the CDR3 is 14 residues. CDR1 is LNHDA, CDR2 SQIVND, per germline (reference sequence). V was trimmed by 3 bases and J by 4 bases, leaving 11 bases between them. The CDR3 DNA is TGTGCCAGTAGTATCGGTAGCGGCGCAGATACGCAGTATTTT. Protein: CASSIGSGADTQYF.

The V gene is TRBV2, the J gene TRBJ1-6; 7 positions match TRBD1. With 5 bases clipped from V and 7 bases from J, the junction kept 8 bases outside the gene matches. The CDR3 runs to 15 residues. Germline values: CDR1 SNHLY, CDR2 FYNNEI. The CDR3 here is CASSLQGRGNSPLHF. CDR3 nucleotides: TGTGCCAGCAGTTTACAGGGGAGAGGGAATTCACCCCTCCACTTT.

The chain combines TRBV5-4 with TRBJ2-7; D may be TRBD2 (5 bases). This CDR3 spans 14 amino acids. The germline V and J ends were trimmed by 3 bases and 0 bases, with 10 bases remaining between them. Germline V gene lookup returns CDR1 SGHNT and CDR2 YYREEE (reference sequence). CDR3 amino acids: CASSWERTSYEQYF. The CDR3 region has the DNA TGTGCCAGCAGCTGGGAGCGGACCTCCTACGAGCAGTACTTC.

The chain has TRBV6-5 and TRBJ2-3; D is possibly TRBD2 (6 bases). Trimming pared 4 bases from V and 1 base from J, leaving 12 bases between. Germline V gene sequence: CDR1 MNHEY, CDR2 SVGAGI. The CDR3 is made up of 15 amino acids. The CDR3 region has the DNA TGTGCCAGCAGTTTTGGAGGGTGGGGCACAGATACGCAGTATTTT. Translated, it gives CASSFGGWGTDTQYF.

This sequence joins TRBV10-3 and TRBJ2-3; 7 positions match TRBD2. J lost 2 bases, V lost 3 bases, and 20 bases had no gene match. This CDR3 comprises 20 residues. Germline CDR1 and CDR2: ENHRY and SYGVKD. DNA of the CDR3: TGTGCCATCAGTGATGGAGGTTTAGGTCTAGCGGAACTCTACACAGATACGCAGTATTTT. Translating it yields CAISDGGLGLAELYTDTQYF.

This chain connects TRBV12-3 or TRBV12-4 to TRBJ2-1; 8 bases match TRBD1. There are 13 residues in the CDR3. The trim removed 0 bases at V and 9 bases at J, leaving 1 base unmatched. CDR3 loop: CASSLADRAEQFF. The CDR3, as DNA: TGTGCCAGCAGTTTAGCGGACAGGGCTGAGCAGTTCTTC.

The rearrangement uses TRBV6-5 and TRBJ1-1, with D unresolved. This CDR3 is 14 amino acids long. V was cut by 6 bases and J by 4 bases, with 15 bases left in between. Germline loops: CDR1 MNHEY, CDR2 SVGAGI. This chain's CDR3 is CASRVTGESTEAFF. CDR3 DNA sequence: TGTGCCAGCAGGGTCACGGGAGAGAGCACTGAAGCTTTCTTT.

The chain joins TRBV28 to TRBJ2-3; 7 bases map to TRBD1. The V gene end was trimmed by 7 bases and the J gene end by 1 base; junction bases not matched to a gene: 5. The V gene's germline CDR1 is MDHEN and CDR2 SYDVKM. This CDR3 comprises 14 residues. The CDR3 loop reads CASTPGTGTDTQYF. The CDR3 region has the DNA TGTGCCAGCACCCCAGGGACAGGCACAGATACGCAGTATTTT.